This T cell receptor (beta chain) originates from a study of cytomegalovirus exposure and HLA in healthy donors. CDR3 length: 17 amino acids. The V gene lost 1 base and the J gene lost 0 bases, with 12 bases spanning the gap. CDR1 LGHNA and CDR2 YSLEER come from the germline V gene. As for this clone: Its specificity is not known.

Study observations and caveats: A later analysis, which compared TCR beta chains of equal frequency, found the HLA-associated ones more clonally expanded. Under in vitro conditions, a few CMV-associated chains were confirmed as specific for CMV antigens. Indistinguishability led to the exclusion of some V segments, TRBV6-2 and TRBV6-3 included.

All the people who gave samples were healthy bone marrow donors. The primer mix had 60 Vbeta and 13 Jbeta primers. Some clones are missing from TCRdb's copy, which holds only in-frame ones; the method was immunoSEQ multiplex PCR. The data contain about 120,000 clones, about 81% of them singletons. The clonotype comes from a woman aged 40 to 55 in good health and CMV-seropositive. Sequencing was performed on PBMCs. The gene calls are TRBV4-3 and TRBJ1-4; a possible D gene is TRBD1 (6 bases). The CDR3, as DNA: TGCGCCAGCAGCCAAGGTCAGAAGGGGGCAACTAATGAAAAACTGTTTTTT. It yields the protein CASSQGQKGATNEKLFF.